This T cell receptor beta chain was found in a study of shared clonotypes between healthy human individuals. Study findings and constraints: Compared with clonotypes that all four donors shared, non-shared clonotypes had lower generation probabilities. Clonotype sharing among donors, it was expected, would be affected by sequencing depth.

This clone was counted once. As yet, its antigen is unknown. Original data processing: ImmunoSEQ supplied junction-only sequences lacking quality scores, so filtering was different. Clones were sequenced by immunoSEQ multiplex PCR, and TCRdb holds only the in-frame ones, with some missing. From that table come the V and J calls and clone size; the DNA was used to work out D and trimming. The table records hundreds of thousands of clones, roughly 96% of them present only once. Positive CCR7 selection of CD45RO-negative cells yielded the naive CD8 cells, and terminally differentiated effector memory CD45RA+ cells were excluded. The CDR3 extends over 15 amino acids. The ends were cut back, 2 bases at V and 4 bases at J, with 14 bases in the middle. Germline CDR1 SGHVT, CDR2 SQSDAQ.

This chain uses TRBV7-4 with TRBJ1-1, with D unclear. The sequencing input was naive CD8+ T cells sorted from blood. This clonotype originated in a woman under 40 in good health. The CDR3 spells CASSLLGATPTEAFF. CDR3 sequence (DNA): TGTGCCAGCAGCTTATTAGGTGCGACGCCCACTGAAGCTTTCTTT.